These 5 T cell receptor beta chains share one sample of origin, sequenced in a study of PD-L1 blockade in urothelial cancer. The assay was immunoSEQ multiplex PCR, and TCRdb's table has in-frame clones only and misses some. The table shows around 93,000 clones, with roughly 85% occurring only once. Time point in this sample: peripheral blood 6 weeks after treatment start. The source material was PBMCs, sampled around atezolizumab (anti-PD-L1) treatment. All receptors derive from a man between 65 and 85 years old with urothelial cancer.

The CDR3 DNA follows: TGTGCCAGCAGACCGACAGGGGAAGCTCAGCCCCAGCATTTT. Amino acid sequence: CASRPTGEAQPQHF. The chain joins TRBV6-5 to TRBJ1-5; 8 nucleotides align to TRBD1. Germline trimming cut 6 bases from V and 6 bases from J; bases unmatched to any gene: 7. Germline CDR1 MNHEY, CDR2 SVGAGI. The CDR3 is made up of 14 amino acids.

The rearrangement links TRBV15 to TRBJ1-2, with D unresolved. From germline, CDR1 is LNHNV and CDR2 YYDKDF (reference sequence). The CDR3 consists of 12 residues. V gave up 3 bases and J gave up 6 bases, with 8 bases separating them. This CDR3 is CATSRDGDGYTF. CDR3 nucleotides: TGTGCCACCAGCAGGGATGGAGATGGCTACACCTTC. The full variable domain, its missing parts supplied by reference TRBV15 and TRBJ1-2, is DAMVIQNPRYQVTQFGKPVTLSCSQTLNHNVMYWYQQKSSQAPKLLFHYYDKDFNNEADTPDNFQSRRPNTSFCFLDIRSPGLGDTAMYLCATSRDGDGYTFGSGTRLTVV.

The V and J genes are TRBV4-1 and TRBJ1-4, with D perhaps matching TRBD1 (6 bases). V lost 0 bases and J 3 bases, leaving 14 bases between the germline ends. Germline CDR1 is MGHRA and CDR2 is YSYEKL. This CDR3 has 17 residues. Here the CDR3 reads CASSQDQQGGANEKLFF. For the CDR3, the DNA is TGCGCCAGCAGCCAAGATCAACAAGGGGGTGCTAATGAAAAACTGTTTTTT.

This chain connects TRBV6-1 to TRBJ2-7; possible D gene TRBD2, 6 bases. CDR3 length equals 15 residues. V lost 1 base to trimming and J lost 1 base, with 11 bases between them. The V gene's germline CDR1 is MNHNS and CDR2 SASEGT. CDR3 DNA: TGTGCCAGCAGTGAAGTTAGGCGGGGATCCTACGAGCAGTACTTC. It codes for CASSEVRRGSYEQYF.

This clone was recorded once. This chain links TRBV9 with TRBJ2-3; TRBD2 is a possible D gene (6 bases). The CDR3 contains 13 residues. Germline CDR1 reads SGDLS; CDR2 reads YYNGEE. With 0 bases removed from V and 9 bases from J, the gap between germline ends came to 11 bases. CDR3 sequence reads: CASSVELEGTQYF. Written as DNA, the CDR3 is TGTGCCAGCAGCGTAGAGCTGGAGGGCACGCAGTATTTT. Filled out from reference TRBV9 and TRBJ2-3, the complete variable domain reads DSGVTQTPKHLITATGQRVTLRCSPRSGDLSVYWYQQSLDQGLQFLIQYYNGEERAKGNILERFSAQQFPDLHSELNLSSLELGDSALYFCASSVELEGTQYFGPGTRLTVL.